This record concerns one T cell receptor beta chain sequence. Antigen: not known. CDR1 is LNHDA, CDR2 SQIVND, per germline (reference sequence). Losses at the gene ends were 7 bases for V and 7 bases for J; bases not matched to a gene: 9. The CDR3 covers 14 residues. This specimen belongs to a study of cytomegalovirus exposure and HLA in healthy donors. Study observations and caveats: The classifier reportedly diagnosed cytomegalovirus status with high sensitivity and specificity. Most of the TCR beta V segments (in an earlier analysis) were productive either about 87% or about 30% of the time.

Researchers ran the PCR with 60 Vbeta and 13 Jbeta primers. TCRdb keeps only in-frame clones here, not all; method: immunoSEQ multiplex PCR. The ten top clones account for less than 3.5%, within a sample of more than 110,000 clones. Sample: PBMCs. This sequence was found in a man between 40 and 49 years old in good health and CMV-seronegative. This rearrangement joins TRBV19 to TRBJ1-4; 7 bases align to TRBD1. In nucleotides, the CDR3 is TGTGCCAGTAACCACAGGGGCATAACTGAAAAACTGTTTTTT. Translating gives CASNHRGITEKLFF. Full variable domain (remainder filled in from reference TRBV19 and TRBJ1-4): DGGITQSPKYLFRKEGQNVTLSCEQNLNHDAMYWYRQDPGQGLRLIYYSQIVNDFQKGDIAEGYSVSREKKESFPLTVTSAQKNPTAFYLCASNHRGITEKLFFGSGTQLSVL.